What follows are 18 T cell receptor beta chains derived from one specimen sequenced in a study of HIV-infected patients and healthy controls. TCRdb used MiXCR to reprocess the 5' RACE reads, holding one entry per CDR3 protein. The profile shows over 55,000 distinct CDR3 sequences, about 16% of them singletons. Sequenced input: CD4+ T cells from blood. These receptors were obtained from a human donor in good health.

This chain connects TRBV7-9 to TRBJ2-3; 7 bases map to TRBD2. V was pared by 5 bases and J by 5 bases, with 10 bases of the junction left unmatched. Germline lookup yields CDR1 SEHNR and CDR2 FQNEAQ (reference sequence). The CDR3 loop spans 15 amino acids. CDR3 amino acids: CASSPRGTALDTQYF. The CDR3 bases are TGTGCCAGCAGCCCGCGGGGGACCGCCCTAGATACGCAGTATTTT.

This clonotype was found a few times. V usage is TRBV6-2 or TRBV6-3 and J usage is TRBJ2-2; 7 bases agree with TRBD2. The germline V gene has CDR1 MNHEY and CDR2 SVGEGT. V dropped 8 bases and J dropped 3; count of bases not matched to a gene: 6. This CDR3 is built from 14 residues. The CDR3 coding sequence is TGTGCCAGCCGACTAGCCCTTTACACCGGGGAGCTGTTTTTT. Translation: CASRLALYTGELFF.

A few counts support this clonotype. The chain employs TRBV3-1 and TRBJ2-7; D possibly matches TRBD1 or TRBD2 (5 bases each). The CDR3 spans 14 residues. Germline V gives CDR1 LGHDT, CDR2 YNNKEL (reference sequence). Deletions cut 3 bases from V and 2 bases from J, with 11 bases between. The CDR3 DNA follows: TGTGCCAGCAGCCATGGCCGAGGGGCCTACGAGCAGTACTTC. Protein sequence: CASSHGRGAYEQYF.

Here the CDR3 reads CSAIHREFNEQFF. The CDR3 nucleotides are TGCAGTGCTATTCATCGGGAGTTCAATGAGCAGTTCTTC. The gene calls are TRBV20-1 and TRBJ2-1; D possibly corresponds to TRBD2 (6 bases). The length of the CDR3 is 13 residues. Germline-derived CDR1 and CDR2 are DFQATT and SNEGSKA (reference sequence). With 4 bases removed from V and 6 bases from J, the gap between germline ends came to 13 bases.

This clonotype was detected only a few times. The rearrangement uses TRBV5-5 and TRBJ2-1; D ambiguous. The V and J ends lost 1 base and 1 base respectively, with 12 bases between them. The CDR3 loop spans 16 amino acids. Germline CDR1 and CDR2: SGHKS and YYEKEE (reference sequence). In nucleotides, the CDR3 is TGTGCCAGCAGCTTGCTTCTCGAAATATCCTACAATGAGCAGTTCTTC. This sequence encodes CASSLLLEISYNEQFF.

This clonotype occurred many times. The J gene is TRBJ1-6, the V gene TRBV7-9; no clear D. CDR3 length equals 14 residues. Germline CDR1 is SEHNR and CDR2 is FQNEAQ (reference sequence). V shed 7 bases and J shed 10 bases, with 17 bases lying between them. Written as DNA, the CDR3 is TGTGCCAGCACCCAAAGCTGGGAAAGGTCACCCCTCCACTTT. It is translated as CASTQSWERSPLHF.

The rearrangement uses TRBV20-1 and TRBJ1-2; D gene ambiguous. Deletions cut 2 bases from V and 7 bases from J, with 11 bases between. This CDR3 is 12 amino acids long. Per germline, CDR1 DFQATT and CDR2 SNEGSKA (reference sequence). CDR3 sequence: CSARTVVGGYTF. In nucleotides, the CDR3 is TGCAGTGCTAGAACAGTCGTGGGTGGCTACACCTTC.

This clonotype has only a few counts. This chain joins TRBV24-1 and TRBJ2-3; D not certain. The CDR3 is 12 residues long. V dropped 1 base and J dropped 2 bases, with 0 bases sitting between them. Germline V gives CDR1 KGHDR, CDR2 SFDVKD. As DNA, the CDR3 is TGTGCCACCAGTGATTTCACAGATACGCAGTATTTT. Translation gives CATSDFTDTQYF.

In this sample, this clonotype turned up many times. The chain has TRBV2 and TRBJ2-7, with 8 bases that match TRBD2. V lost 7 bases to trimming and J lost 5 bases; unmatched junction nucleotides: 4. The germline CDR1 and CDR2 sequences are SNHLY and FYNNEI. This CDR3 region has 12 residues. As DNA, the CDR3 is TGTGCCAGCAAGTACGGGGGGGACGAGCAGTACTTC. This sequence encodes CASKYGGDEQYF. The variable domain in full, completed from reference TRBV2 and TRBJ2-7, reads EPEVTQTPSHQVTQMGQEVILRCVPISNHLYFYWYRQILGQKVEFLVSFYNNEISEKSEIFDDQFSVERPDGSNFTLKIRSTKLEDSAMYFCASKYGGDEQYFGPGTRLTVT.

The chain has TRBV9 and TRBJ2-5, with D perhaps given as TRBD1 or TRBD2 (6 bases each). The CDR3 consists of 14 residues. Germline V lookup: CDR1 SGDLS, CDR2 YYNGEE. Trimming cost V 0 bases and J 3 bases, with 9 bases left between them. The CDR3 loop is CASSVVGGEETQYF. CDR3 sequence (DNA): TGTGCCAGCAGCGTAGTGGGGGGCGAAGAGACCCAGTACTTC.

The chain joins TRBV3-1 to TRBJ2-1; D is uncertain. The CDR3 contains 13 residues. From germline, CDR1 is LGHDT and CDR2 YNNKEL (reference sequence). V lost 4 bases and J lost 6, with 10 bases in between. CDR3 bases: TGTGCCAGCAGCCGTCATTCTGGCAATGAGCAGTTCTTC. This codes for CASSRHSGNEQFF.

The gene calls are TRBV7-2 and TRBJ2-5; 9 positions agree with TRBD1. Germline lookup yields CDR1 SGHTA and CDR2 FQGNSA. Germline trimming cut 1 base from V and 5 bases from J; bases unmatched to any gene: 5. The CDR3 contains 15 residues. The DNA of the CDR3 is TGTGCCAGCAGCTTAGGAGGGACAGGGAAGGAGACCCAGTACTTC. Its translation: CASSLGGTGKETQYF.

At least ten counts were recorded for this clonotype. The chain recombines TRBV29-1 with TRBJ2-7, with D perhaps given as TRBD1 or TRBD2 (5 bases each). CDR3 size: 11 residues. Germline CDR1 and CDR2: SQVTM and ANQGSEA. V lost 5 bases to trimming and J lost 4 bases, with 9 bases between them. The CDR3 sequence is CSVFGGYEQYF. CDR3 nucleotide sequence: TGCAGCGTTTTTGGGGGTTACGAGCAGTACTTC.

This clonotype was detected only a few times. The V gene is TRBV6-2 or TRBV6-3, the J gene TRBJ1-5, with D unresolved. Per germline, CDR1 MNHEY and CDR2 SVGEGT. There are 16 residues in the CDR3. The V and J ends lost 0 bases and 3 bases respectively, with 12 bases between them. CDR3 region: CASSYSLAGFNQPQHF. The CDR3 bases are TGTGCCAGCAGTTACTCCCTCGCGGGCTTCAATCAGCCCCAGCATTTT.

This clonotype showed up many times. The chain carries TRBV11-2 and TRBJ2-3, with D hard to call. V gave up 4 bases and J gave up 0 bases, with 8 bases separating them. The CDR3 is 14 residues long. Germline V CDR1 and CDR2: SGHAT, FQNNGV. CDR3: CASSSRPSTDTQYF. The CDR3 DNA reads TGTGCCAGCAGCTCCCGACCGAGCACAGATACGCAGTATTTT.

The J gene is TRBJ1-1, the V gene TRBV12-3 or TRBV12-4, with no clear D. This CDR3 has 15 residues. V dropped 7 bases and J dropped 1 base, with 16 bases sitting between them. CDR3 protein: CASNQGGVRNTEAFF. Written as DNA, the CDR3 is TGTGCCAGCAACCAAGGCGGGGTCCGGAACACTGAAGCTTTCTTT.

V usage is TRBV15 and J usage is TRBJ2-5; 7 bases are shared with TRBD2. The CDR3 is made up of 16 amino acids. V shed 3 bases and J 2 bases; nucleotides not matched to a gene: 9. Germline CDR1 and CDR2: LNHNV and YYDKDF (reference sequence). DNA for the CDR3: TGTGCCACCAGCAGCAGACAGCGGGAACCTCAAGAGACCCAGTACTTC. Translation gives CATSSRQREPQETQYF.

This clonotype appeared a few times. This chain connects TRBV2 to TRBJ2-5; TRBD1 might be the D (5 bases). Trimming removed 9 bases from V and 0 bases from J, with 14 bases in between. Germline CDR1 and CDR2: SNHLY and FYNNEI. CDR3 length equals 14 residues. CDR3 in amino acids: CASTRAGNQETQYF. In nucleotides, the CDR3 is TGTGCCAGTACAAGGGCAGGGAACCAAGAGACCCAGTACTTC.